The sequence of this T cell receptor (beta chain) was determined in a study of beta chain features in type 1 diabetes. The germline V gene encodes CDR1 GTSNPN and CDR2 SVGIG (reference sequence). The V end was cut by 0 bases, the J end by 2 bases, with 11 bases between. The CDR3 has 14 residues. Every bit of the isolated RNA underwent reverse transcription, so sequencing read expressed TCRB transcripts. The data were produced by immunoSEQ multiplex PCR, yet TCRdb's version contains in-frame clones alone and is incomplete. The table includes about 240,000 clones, 27% detected once. The V gene is TRBV30, the J gene TRBJ2-7; D gene uncertain. The TCR sequence derives from a man under 40 in good health. Sample: central memory CD4+ T cells from blood. Written as DNA, the CDR3 is TGTGCCTGGAGTGTTATGACTGATACCTACGAGCAGTACTTC. Translating gives CAWSVMTDTYEQYF.